The table lists the clone carrying this T cell receptor beta chain with a count of one. The sample originates from a study of identical twins' blood T cells. TCRdb processed the 5' RACE reads anew with MiXCR; each CDR3 protein has one entry. The sample includes a few hundred thousand distinct CDR3 sequences, roughly 27% of them seen just once. The CDR3 covers 14 residues. CDR1 is DFQATT, CDR2 SNEGSKA, per germline (reference sequence). Trimming took 6 bases from V and 1 from J, leaving 13 bases between them. This chain links TRBV20-1 with TRBJ2-1; perhaps TRBD1 as D (6 bases). Sample: PBMCs. This clonotype originated in a woman aged 18 to 55 in good health. The CDR3 nucleotides read TGCAGTGCGGGCAGGGGTCCTTCCTACAATGAGCAGTTCTTC. The encoded protein is CSAGRGPSYNEQFF.